The present T cell receptor beta chain was sequenced within a study of radiotherapy plus CTLA-4 blockade in lung cancer. Generated by immunoSEQ multiplex PCR, the TCRdb table keeps only in-frame clones and is missing some. This table has about 120,000 clones, around 75% appearing once. The CDR3 has 12 amino acids. Germline lookup yields CDR1 MGHRA and CDR2 YSYEKL. The ends were cut back, 3 bases at V and 15 bases at J, with 15 bases in the middle. V and J are TRBV4-1 and TRBJ2-1, with a weak D call TRBD2 (7 bases). The source of this sequence is a human donor with non-small cell lung cancer who had a partial response to radiotherapy plus ipilimumab. The specimen comprised peripheral blood, sampled from a patient treated with radiotherapy plus ipilimumab. CDR3 residues: CASSHPGGSRFF. CDR3 DNA: TGCGCCAGCAGCCACCCGGGGGGCAGCCGGTTCTTC.